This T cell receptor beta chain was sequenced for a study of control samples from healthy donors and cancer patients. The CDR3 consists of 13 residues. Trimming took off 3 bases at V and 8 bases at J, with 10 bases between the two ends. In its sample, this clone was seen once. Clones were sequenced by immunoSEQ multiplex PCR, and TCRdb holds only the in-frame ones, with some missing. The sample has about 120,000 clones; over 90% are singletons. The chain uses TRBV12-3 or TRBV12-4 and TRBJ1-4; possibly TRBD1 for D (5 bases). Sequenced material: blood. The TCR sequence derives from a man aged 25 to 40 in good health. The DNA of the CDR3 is TGTGCCAGCAGTTTGGGGGAAGGCGAAAAACTGTTTTTT. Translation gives CASSLGEGEKLFF.